This T cell receptor (beta chain) was captured in a study of T cell responses to AZD1222 COVID-19 vaccine. The repertoire was sequenced with immunoSEQ multiplex PCR; TCRdb's copy has only in-frame clones and lacks some. The sample holds about 120,000 clones, around 93% seen once. J gave up 2 bases and V 6 bases, and 9 bases lay outside the gene matches. The CDR3 spans 17 residues. Germline CDR1 and CDR2: MDHEN and SYDVKM. The chain is built from TRBV28 and TRBJ2-2; 10 bases agree with TRBD2. The specimen was peripheral blood, collected 28 days after the second AZD1222 dose. The clonotype was recovered from an adult who received the AZD1222 COVID-19 vaccine. In nucleotides, the CDR3 is TGTGCCAGCAGCTCCCACAGGACTAGCGGTAACACCGGGGAGCTGTTTTTT. It encodes CASSSHRTSGNTGELFF.